A single sample is the source of the 12 T cell receptor beta chains below, sequenced in a study of T cells in Graves' hyperthyroidism and ophthalmopathy. Amplification of TCR beta CDR3 regions used RNA as the template. With the HTBI primer set, the TCR CDR3 went through a first round of RT-PCR. TCRdb re-derived calls from the multiplex PCR reads in MiXCR, one entry per CDR3 protein. The sample holds about 500,000 distinct CDR3 sequences; roughly 45% are singletons and the top ten take about two fifths. The specimen was peripheral blood or thyroid tissue (not recorded which). The receptors stem from an adult woman with Graves' disease, either hyperthyroidism or ophthalmopathy (not recorded which).

This chain uses TRBV20-1 with TRBJ2-1; D gene unclear. This CDR3 spans 13 amino acids. CDR1 is DFQATT, CDR2 SNEGSKA, per germline (reference sequence). The V gene lost 5 bases and the J gene lost 7 bases, with 15 bases spanning the gap. CDR3 bases: TGCAGTGCTGTCCGTGGAGTAGGGAATGAGCAGTTCTTC. It translates to CSAVRGVGNEQFF.

This clonotype was picked up one time. The gene calls are TRBV19 and TRBJ2-7, with 9 bases identical to TRBD1. This CDR3 is 14 amino acids long. Germline V gives CDR1 LNHDA, CDR2 SQIVND (reference sequence). V lost 10 bases, J lost 3 bases, and 10 bases stayed unmatched. In nucleotides, the CDR3 is TGTGCCACACCCGGGACAGGGATCCTCTACGAGCAGTACTTC. This codes for CATPGTGILYEQYF.

There are many counts of this clonotype. This chain uses TRBV12-3 or TRBV12-4 with TRBJ2-7; 13 positions match TRBD2. The CDR3 runs to 15 residues. The V and J ends lost 8 bases and 2 bases, in that order; junction bases with no gene match: 6. For the CDR3, the DNA is TGTGCCAGCTCGGGACTAGCGGGGAGAACCTACGAGCAGTACTTC. Its translation is CASSGLAGRTYEQYF.

Turning to this clonotype: Sequence at one end of the junction differs from germline and may be a read error. The rearrangement uses TRBV12-3 or TRBV12-4 and TRBJ1-4; D gene unclear. This CDR3 is built from 12 residues. In nucleotides, the CDR3 is TGCGCCAGCAGTTCCGGGTATGAAAAACTGTTTTTT. Translated: CASSSGYEKLFF.

This clonotype was counted a few times. The V call is TRBV29-1, the J call TRBJ1-2, with 8 bases aligning to TRBD1. CDR1 is SQVTM, CDR2 ANQGSEA, per germline. This CDR3 comprises 13 residues. V shed 5 bases and J 3 bases; nucleotides not matched to a gene: 5. CDR3 region: CSVKSDRDYGYTF. CDR3 nucleotides: TGCAGCGTTAAATCGGACAGGGACTATGGCTACACCTTC.

This sequence joins TRBV7-2 and TRBJ2-5, with D possibly being TRBD1 (6 bases). The germline CDR1 and CDR2 sequences are SGHTA and FQGNSA. Trimming took 5 bases from V and 5 from J, leaving 18 bases between them. The CDR3 has 15 amino acids. As DNA, the CDR3 is TGTGCCAGCAGCCCAGCCACAGGGATTTGGGAGACCCAGTACTTC. Translated, it gives CASSPATGIWETQYF. The full variable domain, its missing parts supplied by reference TRBV7-2 and TRBJ2-5, is GAGVSQSPSNKVTEKGKDVELRCDPISGHTALYWYRQSLGQGLEFLIYFQGNSAPDKSGLPSDRFSAERTGGSVSTLTIQRTQQEDSAVYLCASSPATGIWETQYFGPGTRLLVL.

The CDR3 DNA is TGTGCCACCAGCCCCGGCGGGACAGGGGACGAGCAGTACTTC. Its translation is CATSPGGTGDEQYF. V usage is TRBV15 and J usage is TRBJ2-7, with 10 bases aligning to TRBD1. The CDR3 length is 14 residues. Losses at the gene ends were 5 bases for V and 5 bases for J; bases not matched to a gene: 6. Germline CDR1 is LNHNV and CDR2 is YYDKDF (reference sequence).

This clonotype occurred many times. The V gene is TRBV5-1, the J gene TRBJ2-7; TRBD1 matches at 7 bases. Germline V gene lookup returns CDR1 SGHRS and CDR2 YFSETQ. The CDR3 has 15 residues. Losses at the gene ends were 4 bases for V and 3 bases for J; bases not matched to a gene: 10. The CDR3, as DNA: TGCGCCAGCAGCCAACTTGGGACAGCTGGCTACGAGCAGTACTTC. This translates into CASSQLGTAGYEQYF.

The chain is built from TRBV5-1 and TRBJ2-1; D remains unclear. This CDR3 has 11 residues. Trimming left V 5 bases short and J 8 bases short, with 8 bases between. Germline values: CDR1 SGHRS, CDR2 YFSETQ. The CDR3 bases are TGCGCCAGCAGATCACGGGATGAGCAGTTCTTC. It encodes CASRSRDEQFF.

V and J are TRBV2 and TRBJ2-7; 10 bases align to TRBD1. V shed 5 bases, J shed 6 bases, and the junction held 7 bases outside the gene matches. The V gene's germline CDR1 is SNHLY and CDR2 FYNNEI. The CDR3 is made up of 14 amino acids. The CDR3 DNA reads TGTGCCAGCAGTTCAACCGGGACAGGGGCCGAGCAGTACTTC. It specifies CASSSTGTGAEQYF.

The CDR3 DNA is TGTGCCAGCAGTTTATCCGGTTATTCCACCTATGGCTACACCTTC. This translates into CASSLSGYSTYGYTF. The rearrangement uses TRBV28 and TRBJ1-2; no clear D. The CDR3 has 15 residues. Germline values: CDR1 MDHEN, CDR2 SYDVKM. The V gene lost 1 base and the J gene lost 4 bases, with 13 bases spanning the gap.

This clonotype was picked up a small number of times. The chain recombines TRBV19 with TRBJ1-1, with D unclear. Looked up from germline, CDR1 is LNHDA and CDR2 is SQIVND (reference sequence). V was pared by 7 bases and J by 1 base, with 4 bases between. This CDR3 spans 11 amino acids. The CDR3 region has the DNA TGTGCCAGTATCGCGAACACTGAAGCTTTCTTT. This codes for CASIANTEAFF.